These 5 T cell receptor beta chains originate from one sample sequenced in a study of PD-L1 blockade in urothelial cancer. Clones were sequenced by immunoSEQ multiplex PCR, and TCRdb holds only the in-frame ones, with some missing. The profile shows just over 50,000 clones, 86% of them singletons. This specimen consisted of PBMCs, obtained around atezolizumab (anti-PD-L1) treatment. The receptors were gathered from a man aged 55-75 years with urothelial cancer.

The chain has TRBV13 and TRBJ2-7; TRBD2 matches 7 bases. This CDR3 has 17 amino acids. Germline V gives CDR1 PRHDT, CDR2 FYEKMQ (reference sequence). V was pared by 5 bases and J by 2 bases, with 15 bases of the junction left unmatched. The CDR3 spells CASSLPPPSGTPYEQYF. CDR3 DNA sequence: TGTGCCAGCAGCCTACCACCCCCTAGCGGTACCCCCTACGAGCAGTACTTC.

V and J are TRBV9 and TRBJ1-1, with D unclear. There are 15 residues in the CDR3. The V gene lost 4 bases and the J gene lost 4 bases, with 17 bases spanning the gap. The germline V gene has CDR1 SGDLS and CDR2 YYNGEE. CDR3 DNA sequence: TGTGCCAGCAGCCCATTCTCCCGAACGCGCACTGAAGCTTTCTTT. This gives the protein CASSPFSRTRTEAFF.

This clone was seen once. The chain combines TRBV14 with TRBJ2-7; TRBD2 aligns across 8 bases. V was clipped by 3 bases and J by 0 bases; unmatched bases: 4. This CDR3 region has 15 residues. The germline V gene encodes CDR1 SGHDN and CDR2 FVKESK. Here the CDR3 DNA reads TGTGCCAGCAGCCAGCGGGAGGCGGTCTCCTACGAGCAGTACTTC. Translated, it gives CASSQREAVSYEQYF.

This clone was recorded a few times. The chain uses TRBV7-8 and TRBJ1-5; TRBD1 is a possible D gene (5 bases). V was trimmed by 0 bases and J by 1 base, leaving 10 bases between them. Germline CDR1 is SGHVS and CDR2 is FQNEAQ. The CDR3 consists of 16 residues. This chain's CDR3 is CASSLAGGSSNQPQHF. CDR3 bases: TGTGCCAGCAGCTTAGCGGGGGGTTCCAGCAATCAGCCCCAGCATTTT.

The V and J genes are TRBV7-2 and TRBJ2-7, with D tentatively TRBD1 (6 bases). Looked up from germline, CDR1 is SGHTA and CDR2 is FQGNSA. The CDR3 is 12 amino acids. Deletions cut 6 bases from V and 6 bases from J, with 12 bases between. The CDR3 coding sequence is TGTGCCAGCAGACAAACAGGGTTCGAGCAGTACTTC. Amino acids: CASRQTGFEQYF. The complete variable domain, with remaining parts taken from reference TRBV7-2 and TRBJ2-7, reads GAGVSQSPSNKVTEKGKDVELRCDPISGHTALYWYRQSLGQGLEFLIYFQGNSAPDKSGLPSDRFSAERTGGSVSTLTIQRTQQEDSAVYLCASRQTGFEQYFGPGTRLTVT.